The T cell receptor beta chain described here comes from a study of Graves' ophthalmopathy and Graves' hyperthyroidism. Findings and caveats of the study: As the model predicted ophthalmopathy progression, it achieved a sensitivity of roughly 69% and a specificity of 72.22%.

The CDR3 has 14 residues. Germline V gene lookup returns CDR1 SGHTA and CDR2 FQGNSA. After removal of 6 bases from V and 4 bases from J, the junction contained 7 bases not matched to a gene. Hyperthyroidism patients were newly diagnosed, under 2 months' duration, aged 18 to 65. Amplification of the TCR beta CDR3 regions used RNA transcripts (as template). Following a first-round RT-PCR that used HTBI primers, a second-round multiplex PCR was carried out. TCRdb reprocessed the multiplex PCR reads with MiXCR, giving one entry per CDR3 protein. The table has a few hundred thousand distinct CDR3 sequences, approximately 15% seen once; the top ten hold roughly 7%. Points on this clonotype: Its matching antigen is unknown.

Input material: peripheral blood. The TCR comes from a woman under 30 with stable Graves' hyperthyroidism. V usage is TRBV7-2 and J usage is TRBJ1-2; 8 nucleotides match TRBD1. In DNA form, the CDR3 reads TGTGCCAGCAGACGTTCAACAGGGGGCTATGGCTACACCTTC. It encodes CASRRSTGGYGYTF.